This record concerns one TCR beta chain sequence. This specimen comes from a study of shared clonotypes between healthy human individuals. Here immunoSEQ multiplex PCR was the method, and the copy in TCRdb shows in-frame clones only, minus some. The data contain about 1.5 million clones, 98% of them singletons. The CDR3 spans 12 residues. V was clipped by 6 bases and J by 5 bases, with 7 bases between them. Per germline, CDR1 MDHEN and CDR2 SYDVKM. The clonotype comes from a man aged 30 to 39 in good health. The V gene is TRBV28, the J gene TRBJ1-4; no clear D. Sequenced sample: naive CD4+ T cells sorted from blood. Subset here: CD45RA+ positively selected. CDR3 in DNA: TGTGCCAGCAGATCGATGAATGAAAAACTGTTTTTT. Amino acid sequence: CASRSMNEKLFF.